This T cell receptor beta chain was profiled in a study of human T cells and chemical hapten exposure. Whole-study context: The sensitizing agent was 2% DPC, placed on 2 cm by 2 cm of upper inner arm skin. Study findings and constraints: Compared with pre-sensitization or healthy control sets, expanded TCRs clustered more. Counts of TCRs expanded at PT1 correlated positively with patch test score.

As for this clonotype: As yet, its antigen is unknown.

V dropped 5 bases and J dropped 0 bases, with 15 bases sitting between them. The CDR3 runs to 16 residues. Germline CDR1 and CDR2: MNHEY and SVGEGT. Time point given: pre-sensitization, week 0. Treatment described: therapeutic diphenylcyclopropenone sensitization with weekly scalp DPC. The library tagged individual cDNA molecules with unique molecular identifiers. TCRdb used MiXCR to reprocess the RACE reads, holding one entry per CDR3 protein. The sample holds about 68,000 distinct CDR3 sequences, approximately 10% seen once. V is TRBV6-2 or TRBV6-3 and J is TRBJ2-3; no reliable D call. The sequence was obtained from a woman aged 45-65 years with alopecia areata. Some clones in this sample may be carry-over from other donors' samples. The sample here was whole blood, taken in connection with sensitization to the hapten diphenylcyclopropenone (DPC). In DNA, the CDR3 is TGTGCCAGCAGTCCCCACCGCGGATCAAGCACAGATACGCAGTATTTT. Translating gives CASSPHRGSSTDTQYF.